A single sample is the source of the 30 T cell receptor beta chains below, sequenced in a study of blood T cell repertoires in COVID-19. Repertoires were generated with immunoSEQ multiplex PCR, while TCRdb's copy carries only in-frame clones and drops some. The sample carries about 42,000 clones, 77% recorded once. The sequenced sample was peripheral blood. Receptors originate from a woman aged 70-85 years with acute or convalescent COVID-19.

CDR3 protein: CASSSSWRNLYEQYF. CDR3 DNA sequence: TGTGCCAGCAGTTCATCTTGGCGGAACCTCTACGAGCAGTACTTC. This chain links TRBV28 with TRBJ2-7; D remains ambiguous. The V end lost 4 bases, the J end lost 3 bases, and 16 bases lay between the germline ends. Germline values: CDR1 MDHEN, CDR2 SYDVKM. The CDR3 contains 15 residues.

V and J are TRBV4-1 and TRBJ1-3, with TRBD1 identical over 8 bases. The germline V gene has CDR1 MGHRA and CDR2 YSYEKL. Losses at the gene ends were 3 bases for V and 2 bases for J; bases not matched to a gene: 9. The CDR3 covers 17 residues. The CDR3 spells CASSHVDRVLTGNTIYF. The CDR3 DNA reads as TGCGCCAGCAGCCACGTGGACAGGGTCTTAACTGGAAACACCATATATTTT.

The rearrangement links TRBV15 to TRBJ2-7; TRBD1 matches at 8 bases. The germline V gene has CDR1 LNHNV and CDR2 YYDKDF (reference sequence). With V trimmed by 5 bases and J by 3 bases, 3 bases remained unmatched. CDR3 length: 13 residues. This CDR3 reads CATSEGTGYEQYF. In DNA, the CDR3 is TGTGCCACCAGCGAAGGGACAGGCTACGAGCAGTACTTC.

The CDR3 here is CATSRGDRDRLYGYTF. The CDR3 DNA reads as TGTGCCACCAGCAGGGGGGACCGGGACAGACTCTATGGCTACACCTTC. The rearrangement uses TRBV15 and TRBJ1-2; 7 bases align to TRBD1. V lost 3 bases to trimming and J lost 4 bases; unmatched junction nucleotides: 11. This CDR3 has 16 residues. Germline-derived CDR1 and CDR2 are LNHNV and YYDKDF (reference sequence).

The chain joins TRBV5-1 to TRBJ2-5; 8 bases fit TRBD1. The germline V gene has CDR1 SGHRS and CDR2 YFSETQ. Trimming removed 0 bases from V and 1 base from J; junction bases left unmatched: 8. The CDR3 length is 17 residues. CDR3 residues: CASSLATPGTGQETQYF. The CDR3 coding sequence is TGCGCCAGCAGCTTGGCCACCCCCGGGACAGGCCAAGAGACCCAGTACTTC.

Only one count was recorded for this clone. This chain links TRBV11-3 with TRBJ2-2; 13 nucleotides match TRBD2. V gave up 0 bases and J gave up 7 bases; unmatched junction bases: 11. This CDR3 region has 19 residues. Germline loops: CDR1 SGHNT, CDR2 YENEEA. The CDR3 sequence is CASSLEGFGTSGKNGELFF. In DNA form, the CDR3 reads TGTGCCAGCAGCTTAGAAGGGTTCGGGACTAGCGGGAAAAACGGGGAGCTGTTTTTT.

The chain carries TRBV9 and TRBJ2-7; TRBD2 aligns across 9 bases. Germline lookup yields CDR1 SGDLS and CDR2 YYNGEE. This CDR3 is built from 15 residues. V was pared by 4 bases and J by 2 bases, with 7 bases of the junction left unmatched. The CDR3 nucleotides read TGTGCCAGCAGCCCCGGGCTAGCGGGACCCTACGAGCAGTACTTC. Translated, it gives CASSPGLAGPYEQYF.

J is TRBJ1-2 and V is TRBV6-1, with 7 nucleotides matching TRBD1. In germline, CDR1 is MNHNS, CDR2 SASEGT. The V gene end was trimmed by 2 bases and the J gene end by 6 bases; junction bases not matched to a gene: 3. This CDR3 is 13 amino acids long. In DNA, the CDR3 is TGTGCCAGCAGTGAAACGACAGGGAATGGCTACACCTTC. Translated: CASSETTGNGYTF.

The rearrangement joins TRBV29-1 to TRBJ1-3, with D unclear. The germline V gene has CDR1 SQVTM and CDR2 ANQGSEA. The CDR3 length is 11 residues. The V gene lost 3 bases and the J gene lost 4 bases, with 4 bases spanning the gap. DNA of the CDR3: TGCAGCGTTGACGTCGGAAACACCATATATTTT. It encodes CSVDVGNTIYF.

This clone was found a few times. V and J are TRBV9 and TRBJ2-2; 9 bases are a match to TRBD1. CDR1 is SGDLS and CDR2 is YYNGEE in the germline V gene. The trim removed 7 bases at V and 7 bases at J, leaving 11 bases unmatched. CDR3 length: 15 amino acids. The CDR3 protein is CASDKGTGYNGELFF. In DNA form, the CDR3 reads TGTGCCAGCGATAAGGGGACAGGGTATAACGGGGAGCTGTTTTTT.

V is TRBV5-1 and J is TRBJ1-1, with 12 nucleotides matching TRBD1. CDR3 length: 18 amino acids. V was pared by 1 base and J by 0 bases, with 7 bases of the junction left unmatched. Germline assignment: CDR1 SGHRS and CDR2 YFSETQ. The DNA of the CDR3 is TGCGCCAGCAGCTTGTCCCTCCGGGACAGGGGGCTGAACACTGAAGCTTTCTTT. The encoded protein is CASSLSLRDRGLNTEAFF.

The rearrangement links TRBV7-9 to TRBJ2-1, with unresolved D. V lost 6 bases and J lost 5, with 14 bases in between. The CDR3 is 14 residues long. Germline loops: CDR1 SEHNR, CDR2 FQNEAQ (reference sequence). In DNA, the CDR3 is TGTGCCAGCAGAGCCTCCGGCGACAACAATGAGCAGTTCTTC. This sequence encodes CASRASGDNNEQFF.

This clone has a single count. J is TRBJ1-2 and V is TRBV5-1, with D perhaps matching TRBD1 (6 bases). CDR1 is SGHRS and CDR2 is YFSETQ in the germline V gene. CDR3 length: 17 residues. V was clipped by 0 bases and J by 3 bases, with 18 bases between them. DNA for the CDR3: TGCGCCAGCAGCTTGGGAGGATCAGGGGATTCTTACTATGGCTACACCTTC. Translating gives CASSLGGSGDSYYGYTF.

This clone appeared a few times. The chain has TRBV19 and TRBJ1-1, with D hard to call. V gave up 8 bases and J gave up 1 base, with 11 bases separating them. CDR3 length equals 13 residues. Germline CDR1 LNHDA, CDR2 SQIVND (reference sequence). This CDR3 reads CASVTQKNTEAFF. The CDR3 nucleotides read TGTGCCAGTGTAACGCAGAAGAACACTGAAGCTTTCTTT.

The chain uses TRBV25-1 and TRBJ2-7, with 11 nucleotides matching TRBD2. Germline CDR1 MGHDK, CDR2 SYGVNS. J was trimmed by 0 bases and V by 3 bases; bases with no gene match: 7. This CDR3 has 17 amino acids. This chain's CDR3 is CASSEIAGGRNSYEQYF. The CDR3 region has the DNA TGTGCCAGCAGTGAGATAGCGGGAGGGAGGAACTCCTACGAGCAGTACTTC.

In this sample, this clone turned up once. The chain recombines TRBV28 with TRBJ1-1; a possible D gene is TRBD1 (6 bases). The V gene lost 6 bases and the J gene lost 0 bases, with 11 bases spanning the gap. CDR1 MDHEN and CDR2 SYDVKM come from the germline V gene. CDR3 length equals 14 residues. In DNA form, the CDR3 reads TGTGCCAGCAGGCCAGGGGCCCTGAACACTGAAGCTTTCTTT. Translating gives CASRPGALNTEAFF.

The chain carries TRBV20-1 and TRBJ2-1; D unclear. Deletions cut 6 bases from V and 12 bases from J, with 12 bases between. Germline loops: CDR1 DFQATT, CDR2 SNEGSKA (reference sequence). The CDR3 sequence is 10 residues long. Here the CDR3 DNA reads TGCAGTGCGGCCGACCGGGTGCAGTTCTTC. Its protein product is CSAADRVQFF.

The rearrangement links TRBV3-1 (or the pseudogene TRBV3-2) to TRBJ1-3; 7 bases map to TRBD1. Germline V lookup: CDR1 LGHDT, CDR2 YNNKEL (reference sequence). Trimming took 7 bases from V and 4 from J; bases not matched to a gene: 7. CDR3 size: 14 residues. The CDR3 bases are TGTGCCAGCACCTATAGAGGGGGCGGAAACACCATATATTTT. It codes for CASTYRGGGNTIYF.

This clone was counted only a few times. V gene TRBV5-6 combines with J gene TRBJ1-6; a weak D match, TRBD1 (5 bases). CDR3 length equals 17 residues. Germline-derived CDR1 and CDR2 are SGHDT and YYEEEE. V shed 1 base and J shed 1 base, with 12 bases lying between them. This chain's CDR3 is CASSLFAGRSYNSPLHF. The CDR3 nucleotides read TGTGCCAGCAGCTTGTTCGCAGGGCGATCCTATAATTCACCCCTCCACTTT.

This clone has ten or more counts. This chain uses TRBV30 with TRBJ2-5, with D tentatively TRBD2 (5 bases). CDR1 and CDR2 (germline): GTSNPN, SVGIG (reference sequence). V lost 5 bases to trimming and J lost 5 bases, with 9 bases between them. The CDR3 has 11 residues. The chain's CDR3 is CAWAREETQYF. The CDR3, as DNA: TGTGCCTGGGCGAGGGAGGAGACCCAGTACTTC.

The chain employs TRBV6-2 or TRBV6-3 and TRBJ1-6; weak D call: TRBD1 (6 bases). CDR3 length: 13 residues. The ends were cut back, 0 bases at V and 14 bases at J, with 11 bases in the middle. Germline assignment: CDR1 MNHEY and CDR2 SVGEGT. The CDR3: CASSYSIWDTLHF. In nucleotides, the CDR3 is TGTGCCAGCAGTTACTCGATTTGGGACACCCTCCACTTT.

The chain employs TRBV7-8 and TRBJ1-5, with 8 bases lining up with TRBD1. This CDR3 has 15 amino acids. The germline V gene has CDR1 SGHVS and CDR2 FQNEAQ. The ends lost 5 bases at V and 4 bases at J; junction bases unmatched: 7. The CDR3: CASSLRTGRNQPQHF. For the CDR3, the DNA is TGTGCCAGCAGCCTCCGGACAGGGCGAAATCAGCCCCAGCATTTT.

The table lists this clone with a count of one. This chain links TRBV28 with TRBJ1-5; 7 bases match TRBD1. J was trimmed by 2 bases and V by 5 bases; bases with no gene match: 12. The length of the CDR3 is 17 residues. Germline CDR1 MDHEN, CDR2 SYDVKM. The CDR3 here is CASSPIRQGGGNQPQHF. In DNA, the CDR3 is TGTGCCAGCAGTCCAATTAGACAGGGAGGAGGCAATCAGCCCCAGCATTTT.

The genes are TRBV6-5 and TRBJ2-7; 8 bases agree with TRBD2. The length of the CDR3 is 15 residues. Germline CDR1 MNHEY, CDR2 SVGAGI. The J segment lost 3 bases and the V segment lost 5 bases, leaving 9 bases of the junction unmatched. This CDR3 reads CASSQGLEARYEQYF. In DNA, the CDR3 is TGTGCCAGCAGTCAGGGACTAGAGGCGCGCTACGAGCAGTACTTC.

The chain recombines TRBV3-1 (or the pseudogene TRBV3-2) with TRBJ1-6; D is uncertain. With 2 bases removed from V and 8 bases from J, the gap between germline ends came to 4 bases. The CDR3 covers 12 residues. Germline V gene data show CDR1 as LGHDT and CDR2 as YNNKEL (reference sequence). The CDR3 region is CASSQRDSPLHF. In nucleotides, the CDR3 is TGTGCCAGCAGCCAAAGAGATTCACCCCTCCACTTT.

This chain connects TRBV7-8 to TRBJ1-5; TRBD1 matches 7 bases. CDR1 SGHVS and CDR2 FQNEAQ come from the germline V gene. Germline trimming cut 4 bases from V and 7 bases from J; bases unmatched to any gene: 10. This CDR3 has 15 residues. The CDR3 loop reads CASSSVGQKEQPQHF. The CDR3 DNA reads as TGTGCCAGCAGCTCCGTGGGACAGAAGGAACAGCCCCAGCATTTT.

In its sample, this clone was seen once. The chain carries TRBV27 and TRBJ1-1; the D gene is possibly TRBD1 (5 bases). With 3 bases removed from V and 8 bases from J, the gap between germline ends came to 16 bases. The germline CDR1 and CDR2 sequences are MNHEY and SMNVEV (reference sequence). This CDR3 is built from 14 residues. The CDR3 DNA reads TGTGCCAGCAGTTTCTTCCCGGGACTAGCGGAAGCTTTCTTT. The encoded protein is CASSFFPGLAEAFF.

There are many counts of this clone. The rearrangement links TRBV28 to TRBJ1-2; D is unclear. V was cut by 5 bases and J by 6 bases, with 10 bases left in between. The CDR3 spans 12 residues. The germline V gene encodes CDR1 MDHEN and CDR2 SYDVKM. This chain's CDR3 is CASSRSPDGYTF. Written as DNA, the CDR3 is TGTGCCAGCAGTCGTAGTCCGGATGGCTACACCTTC.

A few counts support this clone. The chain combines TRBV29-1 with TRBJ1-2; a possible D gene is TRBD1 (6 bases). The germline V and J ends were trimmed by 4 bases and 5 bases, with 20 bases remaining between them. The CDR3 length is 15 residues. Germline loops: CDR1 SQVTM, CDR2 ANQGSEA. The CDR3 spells CSVVGRVDRSYGYTF. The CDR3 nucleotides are TGCAGCGTTGTAGGTCGGGTTGACAGGTCATATGGCTACACCTTC. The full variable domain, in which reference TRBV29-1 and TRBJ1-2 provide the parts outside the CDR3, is SAVISQKPSRDICQRGTSLTIQCQVDSQVTMMFWYRQQPGQSLTLIATANQGSEATYESGFVIDKFPISRPNLTFSTLTVSNMSPEDSSIYLCSVVGRVDRSYGYTFGSGTRLTVV.

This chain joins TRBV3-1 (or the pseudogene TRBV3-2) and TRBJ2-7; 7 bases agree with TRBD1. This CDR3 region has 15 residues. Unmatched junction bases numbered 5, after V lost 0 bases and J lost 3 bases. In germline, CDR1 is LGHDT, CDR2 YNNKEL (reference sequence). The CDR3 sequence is CASSQDWSGGYEQYF. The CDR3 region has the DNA TGTGCCAGCAGCCAAGATTGGTCAGGGGGCTACGAGCAGTACTTC.